Listed here are 22 T cell receptor beta chains from one sample, sequenced in a study of beta chain features in type 1 diabetes. Findings and limits, study-wide: Moderately but significantly shorter TCRB CDR3s were found in Type 1 diabetes patients in all four CD4+ subsets.

What was sequenced were expressed TCRB transcripts, since all of the isolated RNA had been reverse transcribed. This table comes from immunoSEQ multiplex PCR, and its TCRdb copy is limited to in-frame clones, with some not included. The table lists more than 250,000 clones, about 15% of them singletons. Their recognized antigens are unknown. The specimen sequenced was naive CD4+ T cells from blood. These receptors came from a man aged 18 to 30 with type 1 diabetes.

This clone has only a few counts. The rearrangement links TRBV29-1 to TRBJ2-1, with 11 bases fitting TRBD2. The CDR3 is 13 amino acids. From germline, CDR1 is SQVTM and CDR2 ANQGSEA. V gave up 6 bases and J gave up 10 bases; unmatched junction bases: 8. CDR3 bases: TGCAGCGTAGATAGCGGGGGGGCTTGGGAGCAGTTCTTC. This codes for CSVDSGGAWEQFF.

The rearrangement joins TRBV10-1 to TRBJ2-1, with D possibly being TRBD1 (6 bases). The CDR3 is made up of 15 amino acids. The V end was cut by 0 bases, the J end by 7 bases, with 13 bases between. In germline, CDR1 is WNHNN, CDR2 SYGVQD (reference sequence). The CDR3 sequence is CASSESGTRLNEQFF. CDR3 sequence (DNA): TGCGCCAGCAGTGAGTCCGGGACACGTCTGAATGAGCAGTTCTTC.

There are a few counts of this clone. The V call is TRBV11-2, the J call TRBJ2-2, with 9 bases lining up with TRBD1. The CDR3 length is 16 residues. Germline V gene sequence: CDR1 SGHAT, CDR2 FQNNGV. Germline trimming cut 7 bases from V and 1 base from J; bases unmatched to any gene: 7. CDR3 region: CASNGQGYVNTGELFF. The DNA for the CDR3 is TGTGCCAGCAACGGACAGGGGTACGTGAACACCGGGGAGCTGTTTTTT.

This sequence joins TRBV4-3 and TRBJ2-3; 8 nucleotides agree with TRBD2. Germline CDR1 and CDR2: LGHNA and YSLEER. The CDR3 contains 16 residues. The junction had 8 bases not matched to a gene; V was cut back by 4 bases and J by 2 bases. The CDR3 loop is CASSRYGGADTDTQYF. DNA for the CDR3: TGCGCCAGCAGCCGATACGGGGGGGCCGACACAGATACGCAGTATTTT.

J is TRBJ2-1 and V is TRBV6-6, with D possibly TRBD1 on 6 matching bases. This CDR3 contains 16 residues. The ends were cut back, 5 bases at V and 0 bases at J, with 14 bases in the middle. From germline, CDR1 is MNHNY and CDR2 SVGAGI (reference sequence). CDR3 sequence reads: CASSRRADSSYNEQFF. The CDR3 coding sequence is TGTGCCAGCAGTAGGCGAGCGGACAGCTCCTACAATGAGCAGTTCTTC.

Notes on this clone: This CDR3 is also generated by other DNA sequences in the sample. The chain combines TRBV11-2 with TRBJ2-3; D uncertain. Germline lookup yields CDR1 SGHAT and CDR2 FQNNGV. Trimming pared 0 bases from V and 0 bases from J, leaving 4 bases between. CDR3 size: 14 residues. CDR3 residues: CASSLDVSTDTQYF. DNA of the CDR3: TGTGCCAGCAGCTTAGACGTAAGCACAGATACGCAGTATTTT.

CDR3 sequence reads: CASSLAGQRYEQYF. DNA for the CDR3: TGTGCCAGCAGCTTAGCAGGACAGCGCTACGAGCAGTACTTC. The V and J genes are TRBV7-9 and TRBJ2-7, with a tentative D call TRBD1 (6 bases). The length of the CDR3 is 14 residues. Trimming took off 0 bases at V and 3 bases at J, with 9 bases between the two ends. Germline V gene lookup returns CDR1 SEHNR and CDR2 FQNEAQ (reference sequence).

The V and J genes are TRBV10-3 and TRBJ2-7, with a weak D call TRBD1 (6 bases). There are 13 residues in the CDR3. V was clipped by 6 bases and J by 5 bases, with 14 bases between them. The V gene's germline CDR1 is ENHRY and CDR2 SYGVKD. The DNA for the CDR3 is TGTGCCATCAGGTTAGACAGGTTCGACGAGCAGTACTTC. This gives the protein CAIRLDRFDEQYF.

This clone was counted between two and nine times. This chain connects TRBV21-1 to TRBJ2-2; TRBD2, the table's D call, lacks a check against the DNA. TRBV21-1 is annotated as a pseudogene. CDR3 size: 14 residues. In DNA form, the CDR3 reads TGTGCCAGCAGCAATACGGGATCAACCGGGGAGCTGTTTTTT. Translated, it gives CASSNTGSTGELFF.

This clone showed up just a few times. J is TRBJ2-1 and V is TRBV11-2; D not certain. Between the trimmed V and J ends, which lost 2 bases and 6 bases, there was a span of 17 bases. The germline CDR1 and CDR2 sequences are SGHAT and FQNNGV. CDR3 length: 16 residues. The DNA of the CDR3 is TGTGCCAGCAGCTTACCAGGCGCAACCTTCGGCAATGAGCAGTTCTTC. Protein product: CASSLPGATFGNEQFF.

This clone occurred a few times. This chain joins TRBV6-6 and TRBJ2-7; D is possibly TRBD1 (6 bases). CDR3 size: 13 residues. CDR1 and CDR2 (germline): MNHNY, SVGAGI (reference sequence). V was pared by 7 bases and J by 3 bases, with 13 bases between. This CDR3 is CASTRDTNYEQYF. In DNA form, the CDR3 reads TGTGCCAGCACCCGGGACACTAACTACGAGCAGTACTTC.

This clone was recorded a few times. V usage is TRBV28 and J usage is TRBJ1-5; 7 nucleotides agree with TRBD1. J was trimmed by 1 base and V by 3 bases; bases with no gene match: 3. This CDR3 is 15 amino acids long. Germline V gene sequence: CDR1 MDHEN, CDR2 SYDVKM. CDR3 loop: CASSFPRGSNQPQHF. Here the CDR3 DNA reads TGTGCCAGCAGTTTTCCCAGGGGGAGCAATCAGCCCCAGCATTTT.

V and J are TRBV7-9 and TRBJ1-2; a possible D gene is TRBD1 (6 bases). Between the trimmed V and J ends, which lost 4 bases and 10 bases, there was a span of 10 bases. There are 11 residues in the CDR3. Germline V gene data show CDR1 as SEHNR and CDR2 as FQNEAQ (reference sequence). The CDR3 here is CASSWTEDYTF. The CDR3 DNA is TGTGCCAGCAGCTGGACAGAGGACTACACCTTC.

This clone was counted a few times. The V gene is TRBV19, the J gene TRBJ2-3, with a weak D call TRBD2 (6 bases). V lost 5 bases and J lost 8, with 20 bases in between. Germline V CDR1 and CDR2: LNHDA, SQIVND (reference sequence). CDR3 length: 15 amino acids. DNA of the CDR3: TGTGCCAGTAGTCCCGCGGGAAGCCGTGAGGGTACGCAGTATTTT. The encoded protein is CASSPAGSREGTQYF.

This clone has a handful of counts. The J gene is TRBJ1-1, the V gene TRBV7-9; maybe TRBD1 (6 bases). The CDR3 length is 15 residues. Germline V gives CDR1 SEHNR, CDR2 FQNEAQ (reference sequence). The ends were cut back, 3 bases at V and 0 bases at J, with 11 bases in the middle. The CDR3 loop is CASSFQGQLNTEAFF. DNA for the CDR3: TGTGCCAGCAGCTTTCAGGGACAACTGAACACTGAAGCTTTCTTT. Supplemented by reference TRBV7-9 and TRBJ1-1, the full variable domain reads DTGVSQNPRHKITKRGQNVTFRCDPISEHNRLYWYRQTLGQGPEFLTYFQNEAQLEKSRLLSDRFSAERPKGSFSTLEIQRTEQGDSAMYLCASSFQGQLNTEAFFGQGTRLTVV.

The V call is TRBV2, the J call TRBJ2-7; TRBD1 aligns across 10 bases. V shed 4 bases and J 4 bases; nucleotides not matched to a gene: 4. The CDR3 loop spans 14 amino acids. Germline V gene sequence: CDR1 SNHLY, CDR2 FYNNEI. The CDR3 nucleotides are TGTGCCAGCAGTGTCGACAGGGGGCGTTACGAGCAGTACTTC. Amino acid sequence: CASSVDRGRYEQYF.

The V gene is TRBV5-1, the J gene TRBJ2-1; TRBD2 might be the D (6 bases). V was shortened by 4 bases and J by 14 bases, with 22 bases between the two germline ends. This CDR3 is built from 14 residues. Germline CDR1 is SGHRS and CDR2 is YFSETQ. CDR3 loop: CASSPSQTRSAKFF. The DNA for the CDR3 is TGCGCCAGCAGCCCATCGCAGACTAGAAGCGCCAAGTTCTTC. The full variable domain, completed using reference TRBV5-1 and TRBJ2-1, is KAGVTQTPRYLIKTRGQQVTLSCSPISGHRSVSWYQQTPGQGLQFLFEYFSETQRNKGNFPGRFSGRQFSNSRSEMNVSTLELGDSALYLCASSPSQTRSAKFFGPGTRLTVL.

In its sample, this clone was seen a few times. Other DNA sequences within the sample encode an identical CDR3. The V call is TRBV18, the J call TRBJ2-5; no reliable D call. The CDR3 has 13 residues. V was clipped by 0 bases and J by 2 bases, with 4 bases between them. CDR1 KGHSH and CDR2 LQKENI come from the germline V gene. CDR3 bases: TGTGCCAGCTCACCACCGAGTCAAGAGACCCAGTACTTC. The encoded protein is CASSPPSQETQYF.

The rearrangement uses TRBV7-2 and TRBJ2-3; perhaps TRBD2 as D (6 bases). The CDR3 has 15 amino acids. Deletions cut 6 bases from V and 8 bases from J, with 21 bases between. The germline CDR1 and CDR2 sequences are SGHTA and FQGNSA. The CDR3 DNA follows: TGTGCCAGCAGTACCCACGGAGGGAGAACGGTTACGCAGTATTTT. Translated: CASSTHGGRTVTQYF.

The CDR3 DNA follows: TGTGCCAGCAGCTTACTAGAGAACTACGAGCAGTACTTC. Its protein product is CASSLLENYEQYF. V usage is TRBV7-2 and J usage is TRBJ2-7; no firm D call. The CDR3 has 13 residues. V dropped 2 bases and J dropped 3 bases, with 8 bases sitting between them. The germline V gene encodes CDR1 SGHTA and CDR2 FQGNSA.

This chain links TRBV11-2 with TRBJ1-5; D might be TRBD1 (6 bases). The CDR3 has 14 amino acids. Germline assignment: CDR1 SGHAT and CDR2 FQNNGV. V lost 0 bases to trimming and J lost 6 bases, with 9 bases between them. CDR3 amino acids: CASSLETGTQPQHF. Written as DNA, the CDR3 is TGTGCCAGCAGCTTAGAAACAGGGACTCAGCCCCAGCATTTT.

This clone has more than one count but fewer than ten. The rearrangement uses TRBV5-6 and TRBJ1-5, with TRBD1 matching 7 bases. Germline trimming cut 3 bases from V and 9 bases from J; bases unmatched to any gene: 15. Germline loops: CDR1 SGHDT, CDR2 YYEEEE. The CDR3 covers 16 residues. The CDR3 coding sequence is TGTGCCAGCAGCTATCGACAGGGCGCCTCGGGGCTGCCCCAGCATTTT. Its protein product is CASSYRQGASGLPQHF.